Listed here are 6 T cell receptor beta chains from one sample, sequenced in a study of shared clonotypes between healthy human individuals. Generated by immunoSEQ multiplex PCR, the TCRdb table keeps only in-frame clones and is missing some. The sample lists about 2.4 million clones, approximately 92% occurring once. Sequencing was carried out using naive CD4+ T cells sorted from blood. As for subset: CD45RA+ positively selected. All receptors derive from a man between 18 and 35 years old in good health.

V and J are TRBV10-2 and TRBJ2-3, with unresolved D. The germline V gene encodes CDR1 WSHSY and CDR2 SAAADI. V dropped 0 bases and J dropped 5 bases, with 18 bases sitting between them. The CDR3 runs 17 residues. The CDR3 DNA is TGCGCCAGCAGTGAGTCGCCAGTCTCCTTGCGAGGAGATACGCAGTATTTT. Translated: CASSESPVSLRGDTQYF.

The chain employs TRBV7-2 and TRBJ2-3; possibly TRBD1 or TRBD2 for D (6 bases each). Germline V lookup: CDR1 SGHTA, CDR2 FQGNSA. V dropped 1 base and J dropped 2 bases, with 13 bases sitting between them. The CDR3 is 16 residues long. The CDR3 is CASSLGWGADTDTQYF. CDR3 DNA sequence: TGTGCCAGCAGCTTAGGATGGGGGGCTGACACAGATACGCAGTATTTT. The whole variable domain, remainder taken from reference TRBV7-2 and TRBJ2-3, is GAGVSQSPSNKVTEKGKDVELRCDPISGHTALYWYRQSLGQGLEFLIYFQGNSAPDKSGLPSDRFSAERTGGSVSTLTIQRTQQEDSAVYLCASSLGWGADTDTQYFGPGTRLTVL.

About this clone itself: Other DNA sequences in the sample encode the same CDR3. The chain links TRBV7-2 to TRBJ1-1; TRBD1 might be the D (5 bases). Trimming removed 3 bases from V and 1 base from J, with 9 bases in between. Germline V CDR1 and CDR2: SGHTA, FQGNSA. The CDR3 sequence is 14 residues long. CDR3 protein: CASSLGRKNTEAFF. The CDR3 DNA is TGTGCCAGCAGCTTGGGACGGAAGAACACTGAAGCTTTCTTT.

This sequence joins TRBV18 and TRBJ1-2; 7 bases agree with TRBD1. With V trimmed by 2 bases and J by 5 bases, 2 bases remained unmatched. The CDR3 loop spans 13 amino acids. CDR1 is KGHSH, CDR2 LQKENI, per germline. For the CDR3, the DNA is TGTGCCAGCTCACCAACGGGACAGTATGGCTACACCTTC. Translating gives CASSPTGQYGYTF.

This clone has more than one count but fewer than ten. An end of the junction differs from the germline gene, which may be a read error. The V and J genes are TRBV29-1 and TRBJ1-1; possibly TRBD1 for D (5 bases). The CDR3 sequence is 12 residues long. CDR1 is SQVTM, CDR2 ANQGSEA, per germline. In DNA, the CDR3 is TGCAGCGTTAAAGACAGGAACACTGAAGCTTTCTTT. It encodes CSVKDRNTEAFF.

Details on this clone: At the DNA level, this CDR3 is encoded by other sequences in the same sample as well. The J gene is TRBJ2-2, the V gene TRBV5-1; a possible D gene is TRBD2 (5 bases). CDR3 length equals 15 residues. The V gene lost 0 bases and the J gene lost 2 bases, with 8 bases spanning the gap. The germline CDR1 and CDR2 sequences are SGHRS and YFSETQ. CDR3: CASSLAAGNTGELFF. In DNA, the CDR3 is TGCGCCAGCAGCTTGGCGGCGGGTAACACCGGGGAGCTGTTTTTT.